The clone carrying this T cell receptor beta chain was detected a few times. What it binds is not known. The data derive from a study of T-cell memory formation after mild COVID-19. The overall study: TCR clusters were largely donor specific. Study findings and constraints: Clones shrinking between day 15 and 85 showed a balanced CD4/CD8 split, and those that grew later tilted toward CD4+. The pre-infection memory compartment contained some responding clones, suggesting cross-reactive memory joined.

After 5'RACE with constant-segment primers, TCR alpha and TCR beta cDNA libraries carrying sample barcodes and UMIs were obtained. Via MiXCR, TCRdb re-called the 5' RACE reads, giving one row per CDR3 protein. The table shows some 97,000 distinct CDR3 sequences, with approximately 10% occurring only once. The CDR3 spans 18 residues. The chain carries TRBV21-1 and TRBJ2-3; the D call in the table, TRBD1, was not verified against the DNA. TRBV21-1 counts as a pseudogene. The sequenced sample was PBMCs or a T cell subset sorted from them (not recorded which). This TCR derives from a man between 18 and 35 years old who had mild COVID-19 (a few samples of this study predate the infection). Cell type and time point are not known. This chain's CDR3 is CASSKGLWSVQERDTQYF. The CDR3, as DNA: TGTGCCAGCAGCAAAGGGCTTTGGTCGGTACAGGAGAGGGATACGCAGTATTTT.